This T cell receptor (beta chain) was sequenced in a study of blood T cell repertoires in COVID-19. Overall study context: The United States, Italy and Spain were the sources of the acute and convalescent COVID-19 samples. In each case, the material was cDNA or gDNA derived from T cells, B-cell-depleted T cells, or PBMCs.

Sequencing used immunoSEQ multiplex PCR; TCRdb keeps in-frame clones, though not all of them. The repertoire includes about 140,000 clones, roughly 81% of them detected once, and roughly 10% sits in the top ten. V gave up 5 bases and J gave up 2 bases; unmatched junction bases: 5. The germline V gene has CDR1 SQVTM and CDR2 ANQGSEA. The CDR3 length is 14 residues. This chain connects TRBV29-1 to TRBJ2-3, with 9 nucleotides matching TRBD1. The sequenced sample consisted of peripheral blood. The source is a woman aged 50 to 60 with active or convalescent COVID-19. The CDR3 region has the DNA TGCAGCGTTAGGACAGGGGTAAACACAGATACGCAGTATTTT. This encodes CSVRTGVNTDTQYF.